One sample yielded the 18 T cell receptor beta chains listed below, sequenced in a study of blood T cell repertoires in COVID-19. Sequencing used immunoSEQ multiplex PCR; TCRdb keeps in-frame clones, though not all of them. The sample has roughly 330,000 clones; about four fifths are singletons. Sequencing was carried out using peripheral blood. The origin of the receptors is a woman aged 45 to 65 with acute or convalescent COVID-19.

The chain couples TRBV7-9 to TRBJ2-7; TRBD1 matches 7 bases. This CDR3 is built from 14 residues. Trimming removed 5 bases from V and 6 bases from J; junction bases left unmatched: 10. CDR1 and CDR2 from the germline V gene are SEHNR and FQNEAQ (reference sequence). The CDR3 loop reads CASSPRVTGIEQYF. As DNA, the CDR3 is TGTGCCAGCAGCCCTCGGGTGACAGGGATCGAGCAGTACTTC. The full variable domain, its missing parts supplied by reference TRBV7-9 and TRBJ2-7, is DTGVSQNPRHKITKRGQNVTFRCDPISEHNRLYWYRQTLGQGPEFLTYFQNEAQLEKSRLLSDRFSAERPKGSFSTLEIQRTEQGDSAMYLCASSPRVTGIEQYFGPGTRLTVT.

The rearrangement joins TRBV6-1 to TRBJ2-7; maybe TRBD1 (6 bases). From germline, CDR1 is MNHNS and CDR2 SASEGT. Trimming removed 2 bases from V and 3 bases from J, with 11 bases in between. The CDR3 runs 14 residues. This chain's CDR3 is CASSEPGQIYEQYV. CDR3 DNA sequence: TGTGCCAGCAGTGAACCGGGACAAATCTACGAGCAGTACGTC.

This chain connects TRBV5-6 to TRBJ2-7; a weak D match, TRBD2 (6 bases). The germline V and J ends were trimmed by 1 base and 7 bases, with 15 bases remaining between them. This CDR3 comprises 14 residues. Germline-derived CDR1 and CDR2 are SGHDT and YYEEEE. In DNA, the CDR3 is TGTGCCAGCAGCTTGATTGAAAAGGGGAGGGAGCAGTACGTC. Protein: CASSLIEKGREQYV.

The chain uses TRBV2 and TRBJ2-1, with 8 nucleotides matching TRBD2. The J segment lost 2 bases and the V segment lost 7 bases, leaving 7 bases of the junction unmatched. The CDR3 has 15 amino acids. CDR1 and CDR2 (germline): SNHLY, FYNNEI. CDR3 sequence: CASTSQRGPYNEQFF. CDR3 nucleotide sequence: TGTGCCAGCACCTCCCAGCGGGGGCCCTACAATGAGCAGTTCTTC.

The chain is built from TRBV29-1 and TRBJ1-1; D may be TRBD1 (6 bases). The CDR3 loop spans 14 amino acids. Germline V gene lookup returns CDR1 SQVTM and CDR2 ANQGSEA. Trimming shortened V by 5 bases and J by 1 base, and 14 bases separated the two germline ends. CDR3 nucleotides: TGCAGCGTTTACCCGGGACATAGGAACACTGAAGCTTTCTTT. This sequence encodes CSVYPGHRNTEAFF. The whole variable domain, filled in from reference TRBV29-1 and TRBJ1-1, reads SAVISQKPSRDICQRGTSLTIQCQVDSQVTMMFWYRQQPGQSLTLIATANQGSEATYESGFVIDKFPISRPNLTFSTLTVSNMSPEDSSIYLCSVYPGHRNTEAFFGQGTRLTVV.

The chain carries TRBV29-1 and TRBJ1-4; D gene unclear. The CDR3 contains 15 residues. Per germline, CDR1 SQVTM and CDR2 ANQGSEA. V was cut by 4 bases and J by 0 bases, with 12 bases left in between. CDR3 residues: CSVVVPFSTNEKLFF. The CDR3 region has the DNA TGCAGCGTTGTAGTCCCCTTTTCAACTAATGAAAAACTGTTTTTT.

The J gene is TRBJ1-3, the V gene TRBV6-6; 7 positions agree with TRBD1. Per germline, CDR1 MNHNY and CDR2 SVGAGI (reference sequence). V shed 5 bases and J 8 bases; nucleotides not matched to a gene: 12. The CDR3 length is 15 residues. The CDR3 loop reads CASSLPGQPSDTIYF. CDR3 DNA: TGTGCCAGCAGTCTTCCGGGACAGCCTAGCGACACCATATATTTT.

The rearrangement uses TRBV3-1 (or the pseudogene TRBV3-2) and TRBJ1-1; D remains unclear. The CDR3 runs to 12 residues. Germline V gives CDR1 LGHDT, CDR2 YNNKEL (reference sequence). Trimming removed 10 bases from V and 0 bases from J, with 9 bases in between. The CDR3 spells CATSRLNTEAFF. DNA of the CDR3: TGTGCCACCTCCCGGTTGAACACTGAAGCTTTCTTT.

The chain combines TRBV15 with TRBJ1-1, with 9 bases matching TRBD1. Germline CDR1 is LNHNV and CDR2 is YYDKDF (reference sequence). This CDR3 contains 14 residues. The trim removed 5 bases at V and 2 bases at J, leaving 3 bases unmatched. The CDR3 reads CATSGDRVNTEAFF. In DNA, the CDR3 is TGTGCCACCAGCGGGGACAGGGTAAACACTGAAGCTTTCTTT.

This CDR3 is CATSEHRWALNTEAFF. The DNA for the CDR3 is TGTGCCACCAGTGAACACCGCTGGGCACTGAACACTGAAGCTTTCTTT. The chain carries TRBV24-1 and TRBJ1-1; D remains unclear. Germline CDR1 KGHDR, CDR2 SFDVKD. Trimming removed 4 bases at V and 0 bases at J, with 14 bases between. The CDR3 extends over 16 amino acids.

This clone occurred once. V usage is TRBV7-2 and J usage is TRBJ2-1, with 8 bases aligning to TRBD2. From germline, CDR1 is SGHTA and CDR2 FQGNSA. This CDR3 is 13 amino acids long. Unmatched junction bases numbered 12, after V lost 10 bases and J lost 10 bases. The CDR3 loop is CATAGGGVGEQFF. CDR3 DNA sequence: TGTGCCACCGCGGGGGGAGGGGTCGGCGAGCAGTTCTTC.

The chain has TRBV10-1 and TRBJ2-7; tentatively, D is TRBD1 (6 bases). Germline V gene data show CDR1 as WNHNN and CDR2 as SYGVQD (reference sequence). The CDR3 is 11 amino acids. V was trimmed by 7 bases and J by 4 bases, leaving 8 bases between them. In nucleotides, the CDR3 is TGCGCCAGCACCACAGGGTACGAGCAGTACTTC. Translated, it gives CASTTGYEQYF.

The chain joins TRBV9 to TRBJ2-2, with D perhaps TRBD2 (5 bases). The CDR3 is made up of 15 amino acids. Germline V gene sequence: CDR1 SGDLS, CDR2 YYNGEE. Trimming stripped 0 bases from V and 6 bases from J, with 12 bases between. The CDR3 loop is CASSVGPSSPGELFF. In nucleotides, the CDR3 is TGTGCCAGCAGCGTAGGCCCCTCTAGCCCCGGGGAGCTGTTTTTT.

The chain links TRBV18 to TRBJ2-7, with D possibly being TRBD1 (5 bases). Germline-derived CDR1 and CDR2 are KGHSH and LQKENI. The CDR3 contains 13 residues. Trimming cost V 6 bases and J 3 bases, with 12 bases left between them. The CDR3 reads CASSDSTLYEQYF. The CDR3 nucleotides read TGTGCCAGCTCCGACAGTACTCTCTACGAGCAGTACTTC.

This clone was found once. The rearrangement uses TRBV4-1 and TRBJ2-4, with D possibly TRBD1 on 6 matching bases. Trimming stripped 4 bases from V and 2 bases from J, with 18 bases between. The germline V gene encodes CDR1 MGHRA and CDR2 YSYEKL. This CDR3 region has 17 residues. CDR3 bases: TGCGCCAGCAGCCGAGGGACACCTTTGTATTCCAAAAACATTCAGTACTTC. Protein: CASSRGTPLYSKNIQYF.

The chain couples TRBV5-1 to TRBJ1-6, with D unclear. CDR1 and CDR2 from the germline V gene are SGHRS and YFSETQ. The CDR3 sequence is 17 residues long. The V end lost 0 bases, the J end lost 9 bases, and 19 bases lay between the germline ends. The CDR3 DNA is TGCGCCAGCAGCTTGGGATTCGGGGAGTCGGAGGGTTCACCCCTCCACTTT. This sequence encodes CASSLGFGESEGSPLHF.

Points on this clone: This CDR3 is missing its conserved last phenylalanine or tryptophan, likely due to a read error. Because the CDR3's place on the DNA is in doubt, the DNA is left out and the CDR3 is given as listed by TCRdb. V and J are TRBV21-1 and TRBJ1-6; no check of the table's D call, TRBD1, against the DNA was made. TRBV21-1 is a listed pseudogene. A total of 9 residues make up the CDR3, ends included. CDR3 protein: CASSIRGLR.

V is TRBV14 and J is TRBJ1-4, with unresolved D. Trimming stripped 7 bases from V and 5 bases from J, with 11 bases between. Germline-derived CDR1 and CDR2 are SGHDN and FVKESK. This CDR3 has 13 residues. The CDR3 bases are TGTGCCAGCAACACCCTCATGAATGAAAAACTGTTTTTT. Protein sequence: CASNTLMNEKLFF.